What follows is one TCR beta chain and its context. Its matching antigen is unknown. Researchers ran the PCR with 60 Vbeta and 13 Jbeta primers. Measured with immunoSEQ multiplex PCR; TCRdb has only the in-frame clones, and not every one. The table lists over 100,000 clones, 80% to 85% of them singletons. This entry belongs to a study of cytomegalovirus exposure and HLA in healthy donors. Study results and caveats: TCR beta sequences reportedly predicted the HLA-A and HLA-B alleles of most subjects accurately. A later analysis found that most CMV-associated TCR beta chains appeared HLA-restricted. For presence/absence analyses, sequencing depth was assumed to be roughly uniform across donors.

The V end lost 2 bases, the J end lost 3 bases, and 11 bases lay between the germline ends. Germline V gene data show CDR1 as KGHSH and CDR2 as LQKENI. The CDR3 has 14 amino acids. Healthy bone marrow donors supplied every sample. Material for sequencing was PBMCs. The genes are TRBV18 and TRBJ2-7; tentative D call: TRBD1 (5 bases). This sequence was found in a man aged 25 to 40 in good health and CMV-seropositive. The CDR3 DNA is TGTGCCAGCTCACCAAATCTAGGGGACTACGAGCAGTACTTC. Translating gives CASSPNLGDYEQYF.